These T cell receptor beta chains were read from a single sample in a study of shared clonotypes between healthy human individuals. Profiling relied on immunoSEQ multiplex PCR, and the TCRdb table lists in-frame clones only, not all of them. The sample consists of roughly 500,000 clones, approximately 95% of them appearing once. The source material was naive CD4+ T cells sorted from blood. Receptor source: a woman younger than 45 in good health. The CDR3 runs from the conserved cysteine through the conserved F or W. The order of the fields is clone size, D gene, V gene, J gene, CDR3 DNA, CDR3 protein. A D gene is named only where the DNA matches it firmly. A clone size is listed for some rows: how often the clone was seen (once, few, many), or a class if it is expanded.

>.|TRBD2|TRBV18|TRBJ2-2
TGTGCCAGCTCCCACTCGGGAGGGGCCCCGGGACTAGCGGGAGTTACCGGGGAGCTGTTTTTT
CASSHSGGAPGLAGVTGELFF
>.|TRBD1|TRBV6-5|TRBJ1-5
TGTGCCAGCAGTAGGGGGACAGGCAATGGGCAGCCCCAGCATTTT
CASSRGTGNGQPQHF
>.|.|TRBV21-1|TRBJ1-6
TGTGCCAGCAGCAGTTTTGGACCCTATAATTCACCCCTCCACTTT
CASSSFGPYNSPLHF
>.|.|TRBV28|TRBJ1-3
TGTGCCAGCGCCGATCACTCTGGAAACACCATATATTTT
CASADHSGNTIYF
>.|TRBD1|TRBV18|TRBJ1-6
TGTGCCAGCTCACCAAAGTCGCAGGGGGCGTCCTATAATTCACCCCTCCACTTT
CASSPKSQGASYNSPLHF
>.|.|TRBV27|TRBJ2-7
TGTGCCAGCAGTTTTGGGACCCACTACGAGCAGTACTTC
CASSFGTHYEQYF
>.|TRBD2|TRBV5-1|TRBJ2-7
TGCGCCAGCTCTATTGGACTAGCGGAGGGCTACGAGCAGTACTTC
CASSIGLAEGYEQYF
>.|.|TRBV6-1|TRBJ1-1
TGTGCCAGCGGGGAAAAGGACCTACTGAACACTGAAGCTTTCTTT
CASGEKDLLNTEAFF
>once|.|TRBV28|TRBJ1-5
TGTGCCAGCAGCCTGGGTGTCCAGCCCCAGCATTTT
CASSLGVQPQHF
>.|.|TRBV19|TRBJ1-1
TGTGCCAGTAGTCGTAGGGGCCCAAAATTGAACACTGAAGCTTTCTTT
CASSRRGPKLNTEAFF
>.|.|TRBV7-7|TRBJ2-1
TGTGCCAGCAGCATCGGACCCCCTCTTGACAATGAGCAGTTCTTC
CASSIGPPLDNEQFF
>once|.|TRBV9|TRBJ2-3
TGTGCCAGCAGCCCTCGCAGGACCGGGACCTCTTACACAGATACGCAGTATTTT
CASSPRRTGTSYTDTQYF
>.|TRBD2|TRBV11-2|TRBJ2-3
TGTGCCAGCAGCTTGGGGACTAGCGGGAGGCGTCGCACAGATACGCAGTATTTT
CASSLGTSGRRRTDTQYF
>.|.|TRBV19|TRBJ2-1
TGTGCCAGTAGTATGGTCCCTAGAGAAGGTGAGCAGTTCTTC
CASSMVPREGEQFF
>.|.|TRBV7-9|TRBJ1-2
TGTGCCAGCAGCGCAGAGTCGGCTAGCGGCTACACCTTC
CASSAESASGYTF
>.|.|TRBV28|TRBJ2-7
TGTGCCAGCAGGAATAGCGGAAGCTCCTACGAGCAGTACTTC
CASRNSGSSYEQYF
>.|.|TRBV15|TRBJ1-1
TGTGCCACCAGCAGAGATGGGCCGTCCAGGAACACTGAAGCTTTCTTT
CATSRDGPSRNTEAFF
>.|TRBD2|TRBV18|TRBJ2-1
TGTGCCAGCTCCTCCCTAGCGGAGGCCTACAATGAGCAGTTCTTC
CASSSLAEAYNEQFF
>.|TRBD1|TRBV7-6|TRBJ1-4
TGTGCCAGCAGCTTTCATCCTCAGGGGGCCCGGGAAAAACTGTTTTTT
CASSFHPQGAREKLFF
>.|.|TRBV6-5|TRBJ1-3
TGTGCCAGCCGTTCCGGGTTCCACTCTGGAAACACCATATATTTT
CASRSGFHSGNTIYF
>.|TRBD2|TRBV5-1|TRBJ2-1
TGCGCCAGCAGCCTTACCGCCGGGACTAGTTACAATGAGCAGTTCTTC
CASSLTAGTSYNEQFF
>.|.|TRBV7-9|TRBJ1-5
TGTGCCAGCAGCTTAGTCCCCGGCAGGGGTGGAAATCAGCCCCAGCATTTT
CASSLVPGRGGNQPQHF
>.|TRBD2|TRBV15|TRBJ2-7
TGTGCCACCAGCAGACTAGCGGGAGGGGTCGAGCAGTACTTC
CATSRLAGGVEQYF
>.|.|TRBV19|TRBJ2-3
TGTGCCAGTAGAACCCGGGACAGCACAGATACGCAGTATTTT
CASRTRDSTDTQYF
>.|.|TRBV19|TRBJ1-3
TGTGCCAGTAGTATAGGGTTGCGAAACTCCCTTGGAAACACCATATATTTT
CASSIGLRNSLGNTIYF
>.|.|TRBV10-3|TRBJ1-3
TGTGCCATCAGTGATGCGGGCCGGGACACCATATATTTT
CAISDAGRDTIYF
>.|TRBD2|TRBV19|TRBJ2-3
TGTGCCAGTAGTCAGATGAGGACTAGCGGGAGTACAGATACGCAGTATTTT
CASSQMRTSGSTDTQYF
>.|.|TRBV25-1|TRBJ1-2
TGTGCCAGCAGTGACCAGGCCGATGGGCGGGGCCGTGGCTACACCTTC
CASSDQADGRGRGYTF
>.|.|TRBV7-2|TRBJ2-2
TGTGCCAGCCAGAGGGTATTCACCGGGGAGCTGTTTTTT
CASQRVFTGELFF
>.|TRBD2|TRBV30|TRBJ2-1
TGTGCCTGGAAACCCCCGCGGCTAGCGGCCTACAATGAGCAGTTCTTC
CAWKPPRLAAYNEQFF
>few|TRBD1|TRBV19|TRBJ2-7
TGTGCCAGTAGTCCCCGACAGGGCGAGCAGTACTTC
CASSPRQGEQYF
>.|.|TRBV11-2|TRBJ1-4
TGTGCCAGCAGCTTCGGCCTCGGGGGCGAAAAACTGTTTTTT
CASSFGLGGEKLFF
>.|.|TRBV2|TRBJ1-5
TGTGCCAGCAGTGGACAGGTCAATCAGCCCCAGCATTTT
CASSGQVNQPQHF
>.|.|TRBV10-3|TRBJ1-5
TGTGCCATCAGTGAAACCGGGAGCCGGAATCAGCCCCAGCATTTT
CAISETGSRNQPQHF
>.|.|TRBV1|TRBJ2-2
TGCACCAGCAGCCAAGATCAGCCACCGGGACTAGCGGGAGTGCAGAACACCGGGGAGCTGTTTTTT
CTSSQDQPPGLAGVQNTGELFF